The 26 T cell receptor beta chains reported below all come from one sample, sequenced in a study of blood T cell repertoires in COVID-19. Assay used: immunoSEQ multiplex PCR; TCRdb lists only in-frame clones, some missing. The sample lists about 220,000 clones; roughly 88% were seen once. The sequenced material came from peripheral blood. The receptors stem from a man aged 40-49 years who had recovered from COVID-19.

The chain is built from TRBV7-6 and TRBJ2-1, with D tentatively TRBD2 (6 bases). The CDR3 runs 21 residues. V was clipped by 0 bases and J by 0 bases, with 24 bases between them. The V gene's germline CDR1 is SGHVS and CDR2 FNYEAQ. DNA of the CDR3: TGTGCCAGCAGCTTAGCGCTACGGGCTAGCGTCAAGACGGGCTCCTACAATGAGCAGTTCTTC. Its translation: CASSLALRASVKTGSYNEQFF.

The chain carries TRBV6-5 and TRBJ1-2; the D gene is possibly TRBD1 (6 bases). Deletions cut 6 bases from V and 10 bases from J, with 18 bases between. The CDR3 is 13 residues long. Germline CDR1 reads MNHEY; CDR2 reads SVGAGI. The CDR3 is CASRPNRDADYTF. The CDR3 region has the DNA TGTGCCAGCAGGCCAAACAGGGATGCGGACTACACCTTC.

Here the CDR3 DNA reads TGTGCCAGCAGCTTTCCGGCTAGCGGGTACAATGAGCAGTTCTTC. It encodes CASSFPASGYNEQFF. The genes are TRBV5-6 and TRBJ2-1; 8 bases are a match to TRBD2. CDR3 length equals 15 residues. Trimming at V came to 2 bases and at J to 4 bases, leaving 5 bases not matched to a gene. Looked up from germline, CDR1 is SGHDT and CDR2 is YYEEEE.

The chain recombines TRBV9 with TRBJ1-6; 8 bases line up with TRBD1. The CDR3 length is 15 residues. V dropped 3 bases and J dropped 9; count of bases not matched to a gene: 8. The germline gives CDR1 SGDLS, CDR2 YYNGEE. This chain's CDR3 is CASSAQGVVGSPLHF. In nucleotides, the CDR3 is TGTGCCAGCAGCGCACAGGGGGTTGTGGGTTCACCCCTCCACTTT.

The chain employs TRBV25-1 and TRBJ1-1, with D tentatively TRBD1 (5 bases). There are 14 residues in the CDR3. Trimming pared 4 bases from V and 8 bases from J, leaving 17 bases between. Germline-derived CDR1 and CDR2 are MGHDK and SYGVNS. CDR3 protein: CASSVQGERGEAFF. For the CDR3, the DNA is TGTGCCAGCAGTGTCCAGGGTGAGCGGGGGGAAGCTTTCTTT. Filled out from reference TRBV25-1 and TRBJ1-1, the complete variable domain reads EADIYQTPRYLVIGTGKKITLECSQTMGHDKMYWYQQDPGMELHLIHYSYGVNSTEKGDLSSESTVSRIRTEHFPLTLESARPSHTSQYLCASSVQGERGEAFFGQGTRLTVV.

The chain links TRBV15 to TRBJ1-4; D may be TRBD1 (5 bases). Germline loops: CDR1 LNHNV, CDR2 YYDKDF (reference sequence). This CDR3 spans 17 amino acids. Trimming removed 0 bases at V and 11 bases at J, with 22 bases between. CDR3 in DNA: TGTGCCACCAGCAGAGATTATGAAGCCCAGGGTCGGCGGAAACTGTTTTTT. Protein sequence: CATSRDYEAQGRRKLFF.

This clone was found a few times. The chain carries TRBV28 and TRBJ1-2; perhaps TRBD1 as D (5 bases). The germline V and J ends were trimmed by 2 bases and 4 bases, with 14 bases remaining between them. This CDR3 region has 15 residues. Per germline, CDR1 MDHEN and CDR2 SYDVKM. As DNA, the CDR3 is TGTGCCAGCAGTTTACCAGGGATTACCCCCTATGGCTACACCTTC. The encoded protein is CASSLPGITPYGYTF.

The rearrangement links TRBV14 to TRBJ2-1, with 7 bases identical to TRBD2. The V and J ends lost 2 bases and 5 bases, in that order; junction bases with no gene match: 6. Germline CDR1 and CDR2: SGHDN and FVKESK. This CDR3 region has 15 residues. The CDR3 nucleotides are TGTGCCAGCAGCCAATTAGCGGGCCCCCACAATGAGCAGTTCTTC. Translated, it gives CASSQLAGPHNEQFF.

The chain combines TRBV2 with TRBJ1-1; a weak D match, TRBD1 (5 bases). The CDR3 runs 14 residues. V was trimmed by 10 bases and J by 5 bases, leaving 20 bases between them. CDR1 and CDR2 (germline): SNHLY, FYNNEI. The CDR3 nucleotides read TGTGCCATCTCACCCAACTCGGGGGGAACTGAAGCTTTCTTT. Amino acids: CAISPNSGGTEAFF.

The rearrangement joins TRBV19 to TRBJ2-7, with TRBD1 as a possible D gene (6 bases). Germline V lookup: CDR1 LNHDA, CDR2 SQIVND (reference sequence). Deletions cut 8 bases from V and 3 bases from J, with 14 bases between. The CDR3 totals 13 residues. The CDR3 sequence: CASGLGQLYEQYF. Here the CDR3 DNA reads TGTGCCAGTGGGTTGGGACAACTCTACGAGCAGTACTTC.

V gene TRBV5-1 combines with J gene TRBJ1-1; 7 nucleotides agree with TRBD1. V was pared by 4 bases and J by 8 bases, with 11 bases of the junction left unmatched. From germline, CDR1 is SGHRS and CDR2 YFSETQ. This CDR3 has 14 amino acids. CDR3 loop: CASSLRQGVSEAFF. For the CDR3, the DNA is TGCGCCAGCAGCCTTCGACAGGGTGTCTCAGAAGCTTTCTTT.

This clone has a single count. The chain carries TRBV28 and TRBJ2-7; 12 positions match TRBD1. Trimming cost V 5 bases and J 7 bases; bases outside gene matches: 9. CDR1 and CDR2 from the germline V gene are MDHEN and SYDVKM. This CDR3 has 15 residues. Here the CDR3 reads CASSGPGQGAREQYF. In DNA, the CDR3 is TGTGCCAGCAGTGGACCGGGACAGGGGGCAAGGGAGCAGTACTTC.

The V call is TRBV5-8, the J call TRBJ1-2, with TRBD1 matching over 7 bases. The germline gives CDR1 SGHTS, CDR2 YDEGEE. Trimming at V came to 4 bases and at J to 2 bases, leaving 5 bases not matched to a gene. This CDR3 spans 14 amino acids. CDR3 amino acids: CASSPRTGNYGYTF. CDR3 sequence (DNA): TGTGCCAGCAGCCCTCGGACAGGAAACTATGGCTACACCTTC. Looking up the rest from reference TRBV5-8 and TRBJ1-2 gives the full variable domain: EAGVTQSPTHLIKTRGQQATLRCSPISGHTSVYWYQQALGLGLQFLLWYDEGEERNRGNFPPRFSGRQFPNYSSELNVNALELEDSALYLCASSPRTGNYGYTFGSGTRLTVV.

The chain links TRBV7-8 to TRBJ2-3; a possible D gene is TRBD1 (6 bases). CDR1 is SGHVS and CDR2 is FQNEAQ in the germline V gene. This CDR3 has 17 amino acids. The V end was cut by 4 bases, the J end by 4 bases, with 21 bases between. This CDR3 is CASSSPPQGPRPDTQYF. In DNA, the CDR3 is TGTGCCAGCAGCTCTCCCCCACAGGGACCCAGGCCAGATACGCAGTATTTT. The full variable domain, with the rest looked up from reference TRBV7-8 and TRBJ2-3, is GAGVSQSPRYKVAKRGQDVALRCDPISGHVSLFWYQQALGQGPEFLTYFQNEAQLDKSGLPSDRFFAERPEGSVSTLKIQRTQQEDSAVYLCASSSPPQGPRPDTQYFGPGTRLTVL.

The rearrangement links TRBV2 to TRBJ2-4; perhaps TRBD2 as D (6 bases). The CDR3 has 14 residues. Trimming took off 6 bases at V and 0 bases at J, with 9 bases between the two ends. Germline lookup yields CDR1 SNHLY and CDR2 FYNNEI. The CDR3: CASRSGGAKNIQYF. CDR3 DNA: TGTGCCAGCAGGTCCGGGGGAGCCAAAAACATTCAGTACTTC.

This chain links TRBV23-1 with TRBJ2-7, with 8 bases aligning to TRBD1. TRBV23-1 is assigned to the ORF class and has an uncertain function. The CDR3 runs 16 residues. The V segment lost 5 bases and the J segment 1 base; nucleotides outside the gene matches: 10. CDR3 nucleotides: TGCGCCAGCAGTGACCTGACAGGGGTTGCATCCTACGAGCAGTACTTC. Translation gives CASSDLTGVASYEQYF.

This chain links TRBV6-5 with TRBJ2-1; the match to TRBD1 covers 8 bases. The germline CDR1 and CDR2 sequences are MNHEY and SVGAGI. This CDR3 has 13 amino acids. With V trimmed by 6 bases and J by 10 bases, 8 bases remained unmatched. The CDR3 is CASRRTGKEEQFF. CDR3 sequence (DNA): TGTGCCAGCAGGCGGACAGGGAAGGAAGAGCAGTTCTTC.

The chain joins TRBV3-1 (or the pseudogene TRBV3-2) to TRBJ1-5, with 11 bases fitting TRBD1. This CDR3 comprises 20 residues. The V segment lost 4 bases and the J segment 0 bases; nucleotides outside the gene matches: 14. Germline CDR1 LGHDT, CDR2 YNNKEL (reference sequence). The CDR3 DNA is TGTGCCAGCAGCCGCTTAACCACGGACAGGGGGCTTATTAGCAATCAGCCCCAGCATTTT. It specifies CASSRLTTDRGLISNQPQHF.

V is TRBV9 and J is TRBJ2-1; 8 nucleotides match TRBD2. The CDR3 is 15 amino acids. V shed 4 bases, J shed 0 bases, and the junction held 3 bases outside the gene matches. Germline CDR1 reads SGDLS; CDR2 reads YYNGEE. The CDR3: CASSTGTSSYNEQFF. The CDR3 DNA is TGTGCCAGCAGCACCGGGACTAGCTCCTACAATGAGCAGTTCTTC.

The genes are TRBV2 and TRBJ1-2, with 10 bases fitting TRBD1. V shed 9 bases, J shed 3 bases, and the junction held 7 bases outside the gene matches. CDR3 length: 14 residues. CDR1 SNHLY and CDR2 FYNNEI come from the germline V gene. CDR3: CASFWTGGDYGYTF. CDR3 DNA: TGTGCCAGTTTCTGGACAGGGGGGGACTATGGCTACACCTTC.

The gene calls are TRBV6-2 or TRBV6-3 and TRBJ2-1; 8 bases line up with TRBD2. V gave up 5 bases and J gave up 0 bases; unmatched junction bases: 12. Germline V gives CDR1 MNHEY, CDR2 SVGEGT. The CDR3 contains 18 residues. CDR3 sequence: CASSRPPTSVGSYNEQFF. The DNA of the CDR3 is TGTGCCAGCAGTAGACCTCCGACTAGCGTAGGCTCCTACAATGAGCAGTTCTTC.

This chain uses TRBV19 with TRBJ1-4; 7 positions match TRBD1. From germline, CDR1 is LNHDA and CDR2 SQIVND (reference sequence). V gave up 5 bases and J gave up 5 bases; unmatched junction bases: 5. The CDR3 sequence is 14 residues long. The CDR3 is CASSPSTGNEKLFF. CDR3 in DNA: TGTGCCAGTAGTCCCTCGACAGGGAATGAAAAACTGTTTTTT.

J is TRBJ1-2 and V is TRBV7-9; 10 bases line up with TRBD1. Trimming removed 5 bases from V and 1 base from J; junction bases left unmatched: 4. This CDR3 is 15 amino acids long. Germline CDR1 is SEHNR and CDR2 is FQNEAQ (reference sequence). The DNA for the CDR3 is TGTGCCAGCAGCGGCCGGGACAGGGGTAACTATGGCTACACCTTC. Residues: CASSGRDRGNYGYTF.

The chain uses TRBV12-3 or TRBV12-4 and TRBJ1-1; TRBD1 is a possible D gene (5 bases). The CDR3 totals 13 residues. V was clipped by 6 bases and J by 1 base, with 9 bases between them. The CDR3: CASSATGNTEAFF. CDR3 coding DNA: TGTGCCAGCAGCGCTACAGGGAACACTGAAGCTTTCTTT.

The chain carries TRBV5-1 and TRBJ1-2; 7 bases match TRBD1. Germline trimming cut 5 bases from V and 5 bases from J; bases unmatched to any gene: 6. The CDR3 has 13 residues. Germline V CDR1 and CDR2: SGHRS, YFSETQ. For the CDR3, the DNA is TGCGCCAGCAGTATCACAGGGGCGTATGGCTACACCTTC. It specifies CASSITGAYGYTF.

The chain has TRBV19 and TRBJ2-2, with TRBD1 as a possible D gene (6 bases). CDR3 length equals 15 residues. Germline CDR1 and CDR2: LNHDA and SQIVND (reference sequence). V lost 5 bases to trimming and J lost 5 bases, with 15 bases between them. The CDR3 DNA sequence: TGTGCCAGTAGTCGAAGGGACATAATAACCGGGGAGCTGTTTTTT. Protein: CASSRRDIITGELFF. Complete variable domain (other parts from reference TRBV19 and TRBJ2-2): DGGITQSPKYLFRKEGQNVTLSCEQNLNHDAMYWYRQDPGQGLRLIYYSQIVNDFQKGDIAEGYSVSREKKESFPLTVTSAQKNPTAFYLCASSRRDIITGELFFGEGSRLTVL.